This T cell receptor (beta chain) was sequenced in a study of CD8 T cells in Susac syndrome. Findings and caveats of the study: It was acknowledged in the study that its TCR sequencing and HLA analysis involved a relatively small number of individuals.

The authors reverse transcribed about 0.45 to 1 ug RNA with random hexamers. The immunoSEQ assay covered 54 Vbeta and 13 Jbeta segments for CDR3. TCRdb reprocessed the immunoSEQ multiplex PCR reads with MiXCR, giving one entry per CDR3 protein. The data contain over 95,000 distinct CDR3 sequences, around 92% of them singletons. TCR beta sequencing was performed on blood CD8+ and CD4+ T cells. As controls, healthy donors matched for age and sex were used. Germline lookup yields CDR1 GTSNPN and CDR2 SVGIG (reference sequence). The CDR3 covers 11 residues. Trimming shortened V by 2 bases and J by 7 bases, and 6 bases separated the two germline ends. As for this clonotype: Its antigen remains unidentified.

Input material: CD8+ T cells from PBMCs. This clonotype was sampled from a human donor in good health. The J gene is TRBJ2-1, the V gene TRBV30, with D hard to call. The CDR3: CAWSTGNEQFF. CDR3 DNA: TGTGCCTGGAGTACCGGGAATGAGCAGTTCTTC. The full variable domain, its missing parts supplied by reference TRBV30 and TRBJ2-1, is SQTIHQWPATLVQPVGSPLSLECTVEGTSNPNLYWYRQAAGRGLQLLFYSVGIGQISSEVPQNLSASRPQDRQFILSSKKLLLSDSGFYLCAWSTGNEQFFGPGTRLTVL.